Listed below are T cell receptor beta chains from one sample, sequenced in a study of a mutant IDH1 vaccine in newly diagnosed glioma. No antigen has been identified for these receptors. Sequenced by immunoSEQ multiplex PCR; TCRdb stores in-frame clones only, minus some. Here the sample spans some 48,000 clones, 78% being singletons. This material consisted of PBMCs, taken from a glioma patient whose treatment included an IDH1 peptide vaccine. The receptors were gathered from a woman between 35 and 50 years old with glioma. CDR3s include the opening cysteine and the closing phenylalanine or tryptophan. Fields, in order: V gene, J gene, clone size, D gene, CDR3 protein, CDR3 DNA. D genes are given only for firm matches. Some rows have no size entry. The others give once, few or many, or a class for an expanded clone.

>TRBV5-1|TRBJ1-3|.|TRBD1
CASSLAGGISGNTIYF
TGCGCCAGCAGCTTAGCAGGGGGCATCTCTGGAAACACCATATATTTT
>TRBV6-5|TRBJ2-7|.|TRBD2
CASSYSSTSGYEQYF
TGTGCCAGCAGTTACTCGAGTACTAGCGGCTACGAGCAGTACTTC
>TRBV12-5|TRBJ2-7|.|TRBD1
CASVAGGDRVHEQYF
TGTGCTAGTGTCGCAGGGGGCGACAGGGTCCACGAGCAGTACTTC
>TRBV2|TRBJ1-4|.|TRBD1
CASSGGQGDEKLFF
TGTGCCAGCAGCGGGGGACAGGGCGACGAAAAACTGTTTTTT
>TRBV12-1|TRBJ1-2|few|.
CASSATRTGPLLEGYTF
TGTGCCAGCAGCGCAACCCGGACAGGGCCCCTTTTGGAGGGCTACACCTTC
>TRBV19|TRBJ1-1|.|.
CASSMGQGNTEAFF
TGTGCCAGTAGTATGGGCCAGGGGAACACTGAAGCTTTCTTT
>TRBV11-3|TRBJ2-1|.|.
CASSLDLAGYNEQFF
TGTGCCAGCAGCTTAGATCTGGCAGGGTACAATGAGCAGTTCTTC
>TRBV27|TRBJ1-4|.|TRBD1
CASSFSTGSGEKLFF
TGTGCCAGCAGTTTCTCGACAGGGTCGGGGGAAAAACTGTTTTTT
>TRBV6-4|TRBJ2-6|.|.
CASSDSGANVLTF
TGTGCCAGCAGTGACTCTGGGGCCAACGTCCTGACTTTC
>TRBV6-6|TRBJ1-1|.|.
CAASLADTEAFF
TGTGCCGCGTCCCTCGCGGACACTGAAGCTTTCTTT
>TRBV30|TRBJ1-4|.|TRBD1
CAWTSGQGLSEKLFF
TGTGCCTGGACGTCCGGACAGGGGCTCTCTGAAAAACTGTTTTTT
>TRBV7-2|TRBJ1-3|.|.
CASSAGEGRADTIYF
TGTGCCAGCAGCGCGGGGGAGGGGCGGGCGGACACCATATATTTT
>TRBV15|TRBJ1-2|.|.
CATSRGTGYGGYTF
TGTGCCACCAGCAGGGGGACGGGGTACGGGGGCTACACCTTC
>TRBV29-1|TRBJ1-2|.|.
CSAGEGMDYGYTF
TGCAGCGCCGGGGAGGGGATGGATTATGGCTACACCTTC
>TRBV19|TRBJ2-7|.|TRBD1
CASSIGTGSHEQYF
TGTGCCAGTAGTATTGGGACAGGGAGCCACGAGCAGTACTTC
>TRBV10-3|TRBJ2-7|.|.
CAISEFSGTGSYEQYF
TGTGCCATCAGTGAGTTTAGCGGGACAGGTAGCTACGAGCAGTACTTC
>TRBV27|TRBJ2-3|.|TRBD2
CASSFVRLAGDTQYF
TGTGCCAGCAGTTTTGTCCGACTAGCAGGAGATACGCAGTATTTT
>TRBV15|TRBJ1-4|.|.
CATSRSPGLNNEKLFF
TGTGCCACCAGCAGATCCCCGGGACTGAATAATGAAAAACTGTTTTTT
>TRBV2|TRBJ2-7|large|.
CASRPGLHHYEQYF
TGTGCCAGCAGGCCGGGACTCCACCACTACGAGCAGTACTTC
>TRBV7-8|TRBJ1-2|.|.
CASSLLAREGSGYTF
TGTGCCAGCAGCTTATTAGCCAGGGAGGGGTCTGGCTACACCTTC
>TRBV7-9|TRBJ1-2|.|.
CASSLAFGGARGYTF
TGTGCCAGCAGCTTAGCGTTCGGAGGGGCGCGGGGCTACACCTTC
>TRBV5-6|TRBJ1-6|once|.
CASSLVQGNSPLHF
TGTGCCAGCAGCTTGGTCCAGGGGAATTCACCCCTCCACTTT